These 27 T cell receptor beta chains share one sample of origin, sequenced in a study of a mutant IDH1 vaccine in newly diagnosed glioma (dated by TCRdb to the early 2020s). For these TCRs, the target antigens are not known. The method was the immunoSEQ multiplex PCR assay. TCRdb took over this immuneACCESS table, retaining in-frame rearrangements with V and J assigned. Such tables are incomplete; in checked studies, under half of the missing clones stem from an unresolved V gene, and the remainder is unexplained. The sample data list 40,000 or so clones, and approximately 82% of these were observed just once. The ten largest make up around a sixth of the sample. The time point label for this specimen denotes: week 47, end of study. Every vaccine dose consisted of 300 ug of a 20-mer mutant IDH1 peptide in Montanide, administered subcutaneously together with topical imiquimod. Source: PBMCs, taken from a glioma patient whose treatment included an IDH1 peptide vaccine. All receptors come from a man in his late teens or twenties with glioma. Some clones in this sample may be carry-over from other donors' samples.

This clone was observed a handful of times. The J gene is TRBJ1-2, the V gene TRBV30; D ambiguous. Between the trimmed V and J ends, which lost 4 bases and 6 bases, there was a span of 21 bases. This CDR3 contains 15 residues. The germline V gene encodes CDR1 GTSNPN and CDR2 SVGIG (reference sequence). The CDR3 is CAWIYPGSISHGYTF. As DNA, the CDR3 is TGTGCCTGGATATACCCCGGGTCGATATCCCATGGCTACACCTTC.

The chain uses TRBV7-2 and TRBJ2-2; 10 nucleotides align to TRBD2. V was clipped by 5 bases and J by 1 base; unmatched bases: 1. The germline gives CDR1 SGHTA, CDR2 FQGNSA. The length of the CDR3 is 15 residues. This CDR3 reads CASSRTSGNTGELFF. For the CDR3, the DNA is TGTGCCAGCAGCCGGACTAGCGGGAACACCGGGGAGCTGTTTTTT. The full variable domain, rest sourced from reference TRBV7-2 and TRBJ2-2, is GAGVSQSPSNKVTEKGKDVELRCDPISGHTALYWYRQSLGQGLEFLIYFQGNSAPDKSGLPSDRFSAERTGGSVSTLTIQRTQQEDSAVYLCASSRTSGNTGELFFGEGSRLTVL.

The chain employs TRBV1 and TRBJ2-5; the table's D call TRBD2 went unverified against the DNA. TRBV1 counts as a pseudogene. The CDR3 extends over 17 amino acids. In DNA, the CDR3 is TGCACCAGCAGCCTTGTTCTGGCTAGCGGGTTTATGGGAACCCAGTACTTC. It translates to CTSSLVLASGFMGTQYF.

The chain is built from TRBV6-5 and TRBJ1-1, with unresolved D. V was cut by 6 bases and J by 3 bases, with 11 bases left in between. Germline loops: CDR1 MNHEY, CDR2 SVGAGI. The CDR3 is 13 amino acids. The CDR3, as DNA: TGTGCCAGCAGGGCTAGGAGGTACACTGAAGCTTTCTTT. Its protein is CASRARRYTEAFF.

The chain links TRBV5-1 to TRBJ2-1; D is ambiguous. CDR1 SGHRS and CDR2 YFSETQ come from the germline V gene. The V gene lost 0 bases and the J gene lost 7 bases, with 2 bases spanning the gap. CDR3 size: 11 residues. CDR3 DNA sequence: TGCGCCAGCAGCTTGGGGAATGAGCAGTTCTTC. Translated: CASSLGNEQFF.

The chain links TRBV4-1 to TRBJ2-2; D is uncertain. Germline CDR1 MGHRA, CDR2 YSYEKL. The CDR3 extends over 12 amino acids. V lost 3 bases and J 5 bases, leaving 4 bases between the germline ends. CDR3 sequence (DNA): TGCGCCAGCAGCCAGGTGACCGGGGAGCTGTTTTTT. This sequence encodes CASSQVTGELFF.

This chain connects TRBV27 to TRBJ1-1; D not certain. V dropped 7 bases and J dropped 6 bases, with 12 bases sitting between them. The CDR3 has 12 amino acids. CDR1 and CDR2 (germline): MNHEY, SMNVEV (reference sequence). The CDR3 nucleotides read TGTGCCAGCATGGGCCTTCTCCCTGAAGCTTTCTTT. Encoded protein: CASMGLLPEAFF.

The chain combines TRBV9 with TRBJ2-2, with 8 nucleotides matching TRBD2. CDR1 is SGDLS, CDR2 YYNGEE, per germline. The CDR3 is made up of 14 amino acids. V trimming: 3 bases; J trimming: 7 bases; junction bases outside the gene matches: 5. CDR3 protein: CASSGTSGHGELFF. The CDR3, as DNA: TGTGCCAGCAGCGGTACTAGCGGACACGGGGAGCTGTTTTTT.

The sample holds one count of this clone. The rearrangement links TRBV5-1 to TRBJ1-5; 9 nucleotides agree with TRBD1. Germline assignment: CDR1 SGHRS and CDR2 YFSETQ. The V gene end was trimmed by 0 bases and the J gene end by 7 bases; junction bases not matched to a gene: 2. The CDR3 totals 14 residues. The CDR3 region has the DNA TGCGCCAGCAGCTTGGGGGGACAGGGACAGCCCCAGCATTTT. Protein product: CASSLGGQGQPQHF.

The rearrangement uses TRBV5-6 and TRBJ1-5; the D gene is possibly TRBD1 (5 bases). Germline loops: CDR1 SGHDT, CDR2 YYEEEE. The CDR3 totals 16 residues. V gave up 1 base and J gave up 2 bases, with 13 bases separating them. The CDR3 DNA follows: TGTGCCAGCAGCTTGTTCGACAGCTTGGGCAATCAGCCCCAGCATTTT. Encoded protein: CASSLFDSLGNQPQHF.

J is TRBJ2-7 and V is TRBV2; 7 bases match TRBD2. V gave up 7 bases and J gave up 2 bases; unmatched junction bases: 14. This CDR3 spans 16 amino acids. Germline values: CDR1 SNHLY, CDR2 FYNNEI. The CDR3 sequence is CASTDRRASGTYEQYF. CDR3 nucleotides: TGTGCCAGCACCGACCGTAGGGCTAGCGGAACCTACGAGCAGTACTTC.

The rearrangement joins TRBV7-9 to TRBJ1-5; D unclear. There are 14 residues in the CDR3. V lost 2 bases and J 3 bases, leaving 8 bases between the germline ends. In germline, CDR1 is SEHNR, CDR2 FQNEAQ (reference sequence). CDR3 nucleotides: TGTGCCAGCAGCTTACCGTCAGCCAATCAGCCCCAGCATTTT. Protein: CASSLPSANQPQHF.

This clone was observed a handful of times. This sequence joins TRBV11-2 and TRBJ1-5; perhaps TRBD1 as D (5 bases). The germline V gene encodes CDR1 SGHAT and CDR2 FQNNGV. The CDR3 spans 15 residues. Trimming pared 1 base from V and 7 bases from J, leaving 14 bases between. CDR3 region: CASSLGGRDGQPQHF. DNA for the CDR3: TGTGCCAGCAGCTTAGGTGGTCGGGACGGGCAGCCCCAGCATTTT.

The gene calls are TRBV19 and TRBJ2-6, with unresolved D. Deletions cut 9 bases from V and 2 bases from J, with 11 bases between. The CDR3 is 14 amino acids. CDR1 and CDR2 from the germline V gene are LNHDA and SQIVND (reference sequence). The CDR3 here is CASRSITGANVLTF. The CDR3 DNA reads TGTGCCAGCAGATCTATAACTGGGGCCAACGTCCTGACTTTC.

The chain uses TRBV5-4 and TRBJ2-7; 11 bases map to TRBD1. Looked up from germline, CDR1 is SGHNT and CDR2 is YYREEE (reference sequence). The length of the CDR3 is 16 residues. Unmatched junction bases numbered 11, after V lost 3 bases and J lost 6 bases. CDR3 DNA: TGTGCCAGCAGCTACTGGACAGGGGGCGATATCGGCGAGCAGTACTTC. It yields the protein CASSYWTGGDIGEQYF.

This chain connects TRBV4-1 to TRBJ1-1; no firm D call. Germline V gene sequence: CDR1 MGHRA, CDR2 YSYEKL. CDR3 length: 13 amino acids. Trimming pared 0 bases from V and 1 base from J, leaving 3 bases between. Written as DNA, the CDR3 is TGCGCCAGCAGCCAAGACCCGAACACTGAAGCTTTCTTT. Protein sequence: CASSQDPNTEAFF.

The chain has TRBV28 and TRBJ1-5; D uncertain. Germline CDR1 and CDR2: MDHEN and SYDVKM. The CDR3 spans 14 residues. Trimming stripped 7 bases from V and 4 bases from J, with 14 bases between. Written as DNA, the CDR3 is TGTGCCAGCAAGGCGGGCAGCTTAAATCAGCCCCAGCATTTT. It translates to CASKAGSLNQPQHF.

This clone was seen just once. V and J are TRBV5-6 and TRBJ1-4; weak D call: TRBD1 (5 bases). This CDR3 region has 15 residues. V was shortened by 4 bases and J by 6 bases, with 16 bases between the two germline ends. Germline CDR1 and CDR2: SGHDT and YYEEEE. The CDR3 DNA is TGTGCCAGCAGCCCCGACTGGGGGAGGGATGAAAAACTGTTTTTT. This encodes CASSPDWGRDEKLFF.

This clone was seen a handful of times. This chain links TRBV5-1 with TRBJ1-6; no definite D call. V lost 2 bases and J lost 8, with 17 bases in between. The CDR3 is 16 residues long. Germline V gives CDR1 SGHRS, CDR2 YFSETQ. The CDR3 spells CASSFGHINVDSPLHF. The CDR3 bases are TGCGCCAGCAGCTTCGGGCACATCAACGTGGATTCACCCCTCCACTTT.

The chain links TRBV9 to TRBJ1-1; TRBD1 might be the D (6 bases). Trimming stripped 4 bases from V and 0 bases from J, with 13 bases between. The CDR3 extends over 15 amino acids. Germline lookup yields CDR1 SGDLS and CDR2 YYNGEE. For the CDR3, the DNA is TGTGCCAGCAGCCCAAGGGGGGATCTGAACACTGAAGCTTTCTTT. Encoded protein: CASSPRGDLNTEAFF. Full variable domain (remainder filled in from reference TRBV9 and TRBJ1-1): DSGVTQTPKHLITATGQRVTLRCSPRSGDLSVYWYQQSLDQGLQFLIQYYNGEERAKGNILERFSAQQFPDLHSELNLSSLELGDSALYFCASSPRGDLNTEAFFGQGTRLTVV.

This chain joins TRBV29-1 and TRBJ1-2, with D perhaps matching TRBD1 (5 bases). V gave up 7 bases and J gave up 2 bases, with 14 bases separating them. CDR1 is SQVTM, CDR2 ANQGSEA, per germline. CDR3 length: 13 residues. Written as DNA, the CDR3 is TGCAGCGCTGACATCGGGGCCAACTATGGCTACACCTTC. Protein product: CSADIGANYGYTF.

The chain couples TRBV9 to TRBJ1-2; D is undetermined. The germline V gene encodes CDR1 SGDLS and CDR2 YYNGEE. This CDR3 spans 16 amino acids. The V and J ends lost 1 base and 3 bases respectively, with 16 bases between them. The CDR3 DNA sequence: TGTGCCAGCAGCGTAACTTTAACCGTTGGTGACTATGGCTACACCTTC. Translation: CASSVTLTVGDYGYTF.

The CDR3 reads CASSVRGGISNYGYTF. DNA for the CDR3: TGTGCCAGCAGCGTACGGGGGGGGATCTCTAACTATGGCTACACCTTC. The rearrangement links TRBV7-2 to TRBJ1-2, with D possibly being TRBD1 (5 bases). Per the germline V gene, CDR1 is SGHTA and CDR2 is FQGNSA. This CDR3 has 16 amino acids. Trimming shortened V by 5 bases and J by 0 bases, and 16 bases separated the two germline ends.

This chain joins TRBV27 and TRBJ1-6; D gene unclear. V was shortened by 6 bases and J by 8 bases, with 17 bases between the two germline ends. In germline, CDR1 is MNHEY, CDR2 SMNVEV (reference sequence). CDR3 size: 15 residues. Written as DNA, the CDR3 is TGTGCCAGCAGCCTACTGGACGGAGCCGATTCACCCCTCCACTTT. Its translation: CASSLLDGADSPLHF.

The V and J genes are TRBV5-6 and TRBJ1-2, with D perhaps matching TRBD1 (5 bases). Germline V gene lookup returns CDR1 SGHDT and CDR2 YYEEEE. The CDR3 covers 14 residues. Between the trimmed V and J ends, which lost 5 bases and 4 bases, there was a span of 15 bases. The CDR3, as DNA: TGTGCCAGCAGTCCCCAGGGATTTGGCTATGGCTACACCTTC. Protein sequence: CASSPQGFGYGYTF.

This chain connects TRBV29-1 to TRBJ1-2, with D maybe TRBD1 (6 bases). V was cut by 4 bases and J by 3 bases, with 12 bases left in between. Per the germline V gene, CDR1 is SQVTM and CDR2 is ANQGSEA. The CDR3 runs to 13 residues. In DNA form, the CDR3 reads TGCAGCGTTGCTCAGGGGCTGGACTATGGCTACACCTTC. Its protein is CSVAQGLDYGYTF.

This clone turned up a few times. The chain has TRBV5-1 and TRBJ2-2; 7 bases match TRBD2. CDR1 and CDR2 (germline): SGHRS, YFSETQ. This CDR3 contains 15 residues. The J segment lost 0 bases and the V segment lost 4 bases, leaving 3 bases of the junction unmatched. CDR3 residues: CASSERDSNTGELFF. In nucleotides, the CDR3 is TGCGCCAGCAGCGAGCGGGATTCGAACACCGGGGAGCTGTTTTTT.